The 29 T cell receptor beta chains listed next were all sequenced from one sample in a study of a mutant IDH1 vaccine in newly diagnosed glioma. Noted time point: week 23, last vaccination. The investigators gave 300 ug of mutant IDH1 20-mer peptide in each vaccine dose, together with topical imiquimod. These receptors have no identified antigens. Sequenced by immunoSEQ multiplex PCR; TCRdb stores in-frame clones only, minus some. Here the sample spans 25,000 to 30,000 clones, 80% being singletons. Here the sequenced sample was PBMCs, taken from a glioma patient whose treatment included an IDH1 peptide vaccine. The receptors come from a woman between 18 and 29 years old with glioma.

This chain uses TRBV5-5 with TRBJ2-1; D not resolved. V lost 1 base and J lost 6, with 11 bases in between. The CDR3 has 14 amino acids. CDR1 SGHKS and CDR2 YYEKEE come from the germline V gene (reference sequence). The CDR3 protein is CASSLRLGINEQFF. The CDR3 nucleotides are TGTGCCAGCAGCTTGAGACTCGGAATCAATGAGCAGTTCTTC.

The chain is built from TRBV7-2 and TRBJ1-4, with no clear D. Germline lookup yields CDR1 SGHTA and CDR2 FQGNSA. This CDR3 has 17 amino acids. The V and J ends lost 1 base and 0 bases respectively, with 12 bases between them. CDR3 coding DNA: TGTGCCAGCAGCTTAGAGGCAGAGCGAGCAACTAATGAAAAACTGTTTTTT. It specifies CASSLEAERATNEKLFF.

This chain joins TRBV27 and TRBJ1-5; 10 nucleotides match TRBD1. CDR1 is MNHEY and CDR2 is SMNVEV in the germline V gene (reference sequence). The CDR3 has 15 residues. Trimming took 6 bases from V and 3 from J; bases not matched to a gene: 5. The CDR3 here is CASSSGQGHNQPQHF. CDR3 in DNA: TGTGCCAGCAGCTCGGGACAGGGGCACAATCAGCCCCAGCATTTT.

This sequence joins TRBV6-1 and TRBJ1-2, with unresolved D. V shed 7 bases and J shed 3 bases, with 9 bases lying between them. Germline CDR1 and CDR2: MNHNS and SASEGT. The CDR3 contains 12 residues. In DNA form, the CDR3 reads TGTGCCAGCAAGGACCTTCACTATGGCTACACCTTC. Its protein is CASKDLHYGYTF.

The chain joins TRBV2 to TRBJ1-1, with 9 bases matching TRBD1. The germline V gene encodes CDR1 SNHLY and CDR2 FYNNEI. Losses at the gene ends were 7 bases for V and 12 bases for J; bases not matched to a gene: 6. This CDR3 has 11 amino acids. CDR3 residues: CASMRDRVTFF. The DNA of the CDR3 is TGTGCCAGCATGAGGGACAGGGTAACTTTCTTT.

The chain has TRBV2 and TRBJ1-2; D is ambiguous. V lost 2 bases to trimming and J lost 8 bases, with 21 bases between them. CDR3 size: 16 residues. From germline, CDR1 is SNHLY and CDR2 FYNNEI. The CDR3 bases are TGTGCCAGCAGTGAATCAGGTTCCGGCCGAGCCCCAGGCTACACCTTC. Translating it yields CASSESGSGRAPGYTF. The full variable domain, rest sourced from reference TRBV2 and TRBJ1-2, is EPEVTQTPSHQVTQMGQEVILRCVPISNHLYFYWYRQILGQKVEFLVSFYNNEISEKSEIFDDQFSVERPDGSNFTLKIRSTKLEDSAMYFCASSESGSGRAPGYTFGSGTRLTVV.

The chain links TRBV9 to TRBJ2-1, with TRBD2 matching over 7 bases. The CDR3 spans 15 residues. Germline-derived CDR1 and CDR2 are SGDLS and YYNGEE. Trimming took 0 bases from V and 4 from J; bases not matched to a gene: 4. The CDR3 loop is CASSVAGGMYNEQFF. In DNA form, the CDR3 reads TGTGCCAGCAGCGTAGCGGGGGGAATGTACAATGAGCAGTTCTTC.

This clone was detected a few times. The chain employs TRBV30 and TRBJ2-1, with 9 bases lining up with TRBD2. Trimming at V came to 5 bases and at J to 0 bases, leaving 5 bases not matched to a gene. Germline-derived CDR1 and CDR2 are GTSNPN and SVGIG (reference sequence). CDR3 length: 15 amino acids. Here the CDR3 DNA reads TGTGCCTGGTTTCCTAGCGGGGTCTCCTACAATGAGCAGTTCTTC. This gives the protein CAWFPSGVSYNEQFF.

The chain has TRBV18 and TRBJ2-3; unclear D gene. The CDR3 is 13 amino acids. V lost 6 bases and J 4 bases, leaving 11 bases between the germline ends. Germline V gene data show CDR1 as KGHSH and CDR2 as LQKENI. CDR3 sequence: CASSRTNPDTQYF. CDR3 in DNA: TGTGCCAGCTCCCGGACGAATCCAGATACGCAGTATTTT.

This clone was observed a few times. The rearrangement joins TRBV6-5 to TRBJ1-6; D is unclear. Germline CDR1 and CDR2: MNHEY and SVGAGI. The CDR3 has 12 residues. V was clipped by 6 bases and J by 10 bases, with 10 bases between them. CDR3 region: CASSSTRSPLHF. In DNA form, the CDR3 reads TGTGCCAGCAGCTCCACGCGGTCACCCCTCCACTTT.

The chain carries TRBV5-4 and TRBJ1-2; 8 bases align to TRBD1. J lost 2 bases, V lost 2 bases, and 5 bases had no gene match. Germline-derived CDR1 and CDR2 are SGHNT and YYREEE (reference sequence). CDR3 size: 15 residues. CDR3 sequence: CASSFPGQENYGYTF. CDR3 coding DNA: TGTGCCAGCAGCTTCCCGGGACAGGAAAACTATGGCTACACCTTC.

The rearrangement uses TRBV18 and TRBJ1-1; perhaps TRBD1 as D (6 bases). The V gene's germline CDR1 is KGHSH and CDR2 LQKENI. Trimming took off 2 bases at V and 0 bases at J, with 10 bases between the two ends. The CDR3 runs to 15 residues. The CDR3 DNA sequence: TGTGCCAGCTCACCAGTCAGGGGTATGAACACTGAAGCTTTCTTT. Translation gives CASSPVRGMNTEAFF.

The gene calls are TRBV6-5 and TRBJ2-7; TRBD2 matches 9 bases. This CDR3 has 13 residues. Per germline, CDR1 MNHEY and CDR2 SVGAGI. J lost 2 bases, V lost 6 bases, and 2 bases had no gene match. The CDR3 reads CASSRGGAYEQYF. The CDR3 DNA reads TGTGCCAGCAGCCGCGGGGGGGCCTACGAGCAGTACTTC.

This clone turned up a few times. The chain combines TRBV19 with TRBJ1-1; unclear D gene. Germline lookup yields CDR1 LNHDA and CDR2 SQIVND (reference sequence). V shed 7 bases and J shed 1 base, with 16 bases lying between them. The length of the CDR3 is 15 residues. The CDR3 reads CASTRALTSNTEAFF. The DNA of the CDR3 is TGTGCCAGTACCCGGGCCTTAACCTCGAACACTGAAGCTTTCTTT.

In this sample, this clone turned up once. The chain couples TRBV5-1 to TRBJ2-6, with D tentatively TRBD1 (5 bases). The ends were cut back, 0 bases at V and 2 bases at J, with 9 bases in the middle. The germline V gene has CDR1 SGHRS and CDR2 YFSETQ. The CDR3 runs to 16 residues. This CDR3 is CASSLVSGPGANVLTF. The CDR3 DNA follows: TGCGCCAGCAGCTTGGTGTCAGGGCCTGGGGCCAACGTCCTGACTTTC.

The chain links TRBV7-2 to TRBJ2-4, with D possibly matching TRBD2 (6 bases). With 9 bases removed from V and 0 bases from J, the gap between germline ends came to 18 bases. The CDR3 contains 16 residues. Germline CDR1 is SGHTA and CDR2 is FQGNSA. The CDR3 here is CASEVGWGVAKNIQYF. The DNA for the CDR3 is TGTGCCAGTGAAGTAGGGTGGGGGGTAGCCAAAAACATTCAGTACTTC.

CDR3 DNA: TGTGCCAGTAGTACTAACCGCAGGCATGGCTACACCTTC. It yields the protein CASSTNRRHGYTF. The rearrangement joins TRBV19 to TRBJ1-2; D is unresolved. Germline values: CDR1 LNHDA, CDR2 SQIVND (reference sequence). The CDR3 length is 13 residues. Trimming took 4 bases from V and 6 from J, leaving 12 bases between them.

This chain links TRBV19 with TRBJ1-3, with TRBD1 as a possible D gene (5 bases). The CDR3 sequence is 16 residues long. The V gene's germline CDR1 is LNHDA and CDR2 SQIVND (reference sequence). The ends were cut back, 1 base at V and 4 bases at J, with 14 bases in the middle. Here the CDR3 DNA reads TGTGCCAGTAGTATAGCGGCAGGGACGCTAGGAAACACCATATATTTT. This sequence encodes CASSIAAGTLGNTIYF.

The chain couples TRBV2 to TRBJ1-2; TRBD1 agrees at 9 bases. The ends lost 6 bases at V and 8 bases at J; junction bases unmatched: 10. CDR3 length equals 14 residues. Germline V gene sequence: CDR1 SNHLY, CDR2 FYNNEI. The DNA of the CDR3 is TGTGCCAGCAGGGGAATCGACAGGGGGGTGGGCTACACCTTC. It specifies CASRGIDRGVGYTF.

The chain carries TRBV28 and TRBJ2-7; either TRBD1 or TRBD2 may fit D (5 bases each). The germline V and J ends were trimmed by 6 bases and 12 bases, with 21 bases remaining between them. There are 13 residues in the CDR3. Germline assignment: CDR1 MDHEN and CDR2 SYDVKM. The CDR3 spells CASRAGTLPLWYF. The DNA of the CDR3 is TGTGCCAGCAGGGCCGGGACGCTCCCTCTGTGGTACTTC.

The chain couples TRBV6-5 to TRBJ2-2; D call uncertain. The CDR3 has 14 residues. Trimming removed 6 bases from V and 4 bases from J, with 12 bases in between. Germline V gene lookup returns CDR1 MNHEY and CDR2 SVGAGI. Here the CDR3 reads CASRLRLGTGELFF. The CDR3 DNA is TGTGCCAGCAGACTACGTCTCGGCACCGGGGAGCTGTTTTTT.

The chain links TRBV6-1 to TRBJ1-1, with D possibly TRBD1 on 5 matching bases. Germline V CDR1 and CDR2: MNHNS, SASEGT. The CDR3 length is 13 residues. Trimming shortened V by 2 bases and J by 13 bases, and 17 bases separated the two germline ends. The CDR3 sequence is CASSENQAGRVFF. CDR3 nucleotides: TGTGCCAGCAGTGAAAATCAGGCAGGGAGGGTTTTCTTT.

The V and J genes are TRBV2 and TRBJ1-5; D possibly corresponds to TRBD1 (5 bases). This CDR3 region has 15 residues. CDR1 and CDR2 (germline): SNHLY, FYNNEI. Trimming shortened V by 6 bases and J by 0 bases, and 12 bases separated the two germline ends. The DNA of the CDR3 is TGTGCCAGCAGCGTAGACAGAATTAGCAATCAGCCCCAGCATTTT. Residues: CASSVDRISNQPQHF.

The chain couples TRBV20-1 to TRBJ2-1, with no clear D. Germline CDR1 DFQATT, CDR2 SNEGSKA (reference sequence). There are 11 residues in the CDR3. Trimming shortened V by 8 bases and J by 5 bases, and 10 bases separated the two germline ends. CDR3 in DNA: TGCAGTCCTCGGCTTAACAATGAGCAGTTCTTC. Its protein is CSPRLNNEQFF.

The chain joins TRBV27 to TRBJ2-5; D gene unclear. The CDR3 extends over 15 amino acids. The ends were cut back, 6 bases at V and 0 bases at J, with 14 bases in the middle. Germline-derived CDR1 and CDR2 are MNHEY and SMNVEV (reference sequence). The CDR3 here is CASRPLPGYQETQYF. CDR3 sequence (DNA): TGTGCCAGCAGGCCCCTCCCCGGGTACCAAGAGACCCAGTACTTC.

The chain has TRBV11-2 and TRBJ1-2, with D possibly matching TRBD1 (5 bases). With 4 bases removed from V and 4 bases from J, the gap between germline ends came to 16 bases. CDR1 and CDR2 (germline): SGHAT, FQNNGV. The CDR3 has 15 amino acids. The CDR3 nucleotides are TGTGCCAGCAGCTCAGGACAATATCGAGGCTATGGCTACACCTTC. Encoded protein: CASSSGQYRGYGYTF.

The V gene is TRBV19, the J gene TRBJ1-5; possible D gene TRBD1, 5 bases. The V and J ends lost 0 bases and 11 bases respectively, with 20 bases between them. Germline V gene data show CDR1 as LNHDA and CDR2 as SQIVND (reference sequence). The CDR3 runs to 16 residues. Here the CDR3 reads CASSIDLGTYGGAQHF. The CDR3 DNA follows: TGTGCCAGTAGTATAGATCTGGGGACTTACGGGGGAGCCCAGCATTTT.

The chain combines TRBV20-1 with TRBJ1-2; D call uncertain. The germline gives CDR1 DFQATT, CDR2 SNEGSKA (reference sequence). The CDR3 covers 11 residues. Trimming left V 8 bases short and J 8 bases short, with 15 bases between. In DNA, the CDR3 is TGCAGTCAAAAAAATCGTTGGGGCTACACCTTC. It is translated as CSQKNRWGYTF.

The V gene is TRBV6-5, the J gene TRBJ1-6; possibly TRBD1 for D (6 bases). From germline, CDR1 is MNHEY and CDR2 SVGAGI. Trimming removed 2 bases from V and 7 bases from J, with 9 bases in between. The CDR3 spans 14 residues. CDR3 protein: CASSYLGQNSPLHF. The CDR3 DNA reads TGTGCCAGCAGTTACCTAGGACAGAATTCACCCCTCCACTTT.